This is a list of T cell receptor beta chains from one sample in a study of blood T cell repertoires in COVID-19. Sequencing was performed with immunoSEQ multiplex PCR; in TCRdb, only in-frame clones are kept and a portion is missing. The table records more than 75,000 clones, about four fifths of them present only once. Sequenced sample: peripheral blood. The receptors come from a man aged 60 to 75 with acute or convalescent COVID-19. Both conserved end residues are part of each CDR3. The order of the fields is V gene, J gene, CDR3 protein.

V: TRBV3-1/TRBV3-2; J: TRBJ1-5; CDR3: CASSQDSGWDQPQHF
V: TRBV7-9; J: TRBJ1-1; CDR3: CASSLVQTGGTEAFF
V: TRBV25-1; J: TRBJ2-5; CDR3: CASSELMGGRETQYF
V: TRBV5-1; J: TRBJ1-1; CDR3: CASSHGGTAEAFF
V: TRBV5-1; J: TRBJ1-6; CDR3: CASSWGTSSPLHF
V: TRBV5-1; J: TRBJ2-5; CDR3: CASRAGTRGTETQYF
V: TRBV6-5; J: TRBJ1-2; CDR3: CASSGTGNGYTF
V: TRBV6-6; J: TRBJ2-7; CDR3: CASGKDSSYEQYF
V: TRBV27; J: TRBJ1-2; CDR3: CASSLSDRPRDGYTF
V: TRBV7-9; J: TRBJ2-1; CDR3: CASSLGGGDSNEQFF
V: TRBV7-2; J: TRBJ2-7; CDR3: CASSPRLRDYEQYF
V: TRBV21-1; J: TRBJ2-1; CDR3: CASTRGVPRAIEQFF
V: TRBV5-1; J: TRBJ2-1; CDR3: CASGTSGGRAYNEQFF
V: TRBV21-1; J: TRBJ2-2; CDR3: CASSKGQVMDTGELFF
V: TRBV5-1; J: TRBJ2-3; CDR3: CASSFLAGGGRDTQYF
V: TRBV14; J: TRBJ1-1; CDR3: CASSGQGGFTEAFF
V: TRBV6-2/TRBV6-3; J: TRBJ1-5; CDR3: CASSSTQGRGNQPQHF
V: TRBV29-1; J: TRBJ1-1; CDR3: CSFKQGEGKAFF
V: TRBV19; J: TRBJ2-3; CDR3: CASAHDRGGTDTQYF
V: TRBV19; J: TRBJ2-5; CDR3: CASSTPAGTSQETQYF
V: TRBV13; J: TRBJ2-7; CDR3: CASAREGGNGEQYF
V: TRBV7-9; J: TRBJ2-7; CDR3: CASSPQGPEQYF
V: TRBV6-6; J: TRBJ2-7; CDR3: CASSWATFPEQYF
V: TRBV4-3; J: TRBJ1-2; CDR3: CASSRELGTGGTYGYTF
V: TRBV7-9; J: TRBJ1-1; CDR3: CASSLPGRTEAFF
V: TRBV10-3; J: TRBJ1-1; CDR3: CAPQARQGNTEAFF
V: TRBV29-1; J: TRBJ2-1; CDR3: CSVEDLTGINEQFF
V: TRBV7-6; J: TRBJ1-1; CDR3: CASSNERQVNTEAFF
V: TRBV5-1; J: TRBJ2-5; CDR3: CASSPQVQETQYF
V: TRBV14; J: TRBJ2-5; CDR3: CASSPLVQETQYF
V: TRBV7-2; J: TRBJ1-4; CDR3: CASSLVPTAANEKLFF
V: TRBV12-3/TRBV12-4; J: TRBJ1-2; CDR3: CASSRQGDYGYTF
V: TRBV28; J: TRBJ1-5; CDR3: CASSLGGANQPQHF
V: TRBV5-1; J: TRBJ2-3; CDR3: CASSLEGTGSHTQYF
V: TRBV6-4; J: TRBJ1-1; CDR3: CASRATVNTEAFF
V: TRBV11-2; J: TRBJ2-7; CDR3: CASSPGRLGNEQYF
V: TRBV7-9; J: TRBJ2-7; CDR3: CASSLGADSSDEQYF
V: TRBV9; J: TRBJ1-6; CDR3: CASSVGPQGALHF
V: TRBV6-5; J: TRBJ1-4; CDR3: CASSIDRGTNEKLFF
V: TRBV11-3; J: TRBJ2-1; CDR3: CASSSRGLGVGGDEQFF
V: TRBV18; J: TRBJ2-1; CDR3: CASSPSTDYNEQFF
V: TRBV28; J: TRBJ1-1; CDR3: CASSLDRVAFF
V: TRBV3-1/TRBV3-2; J: TRBJ1-1; CDR3: CASSRTGYGEAFF
V: TRBV5-1; J: TRBJ2-1; CDR3: CASSLAAANNEQFF
V: TRBV7-2; J: TRBJ2-2; CDR3: CASSFHQLAGGSGELFF
V: TRBV6-5; J: TRBJ2-7; CDR3: CASSYRTSGVEQYF
V: TRBV7-9; J: TRBJ2-1; CDR3: CASSTISSGSKDEQFF
V: TRBV7-2; J: TRBJ2-1; CDR3: CASSLAPDNNEQFF
V: TRBV11-2; J: TRBJ1-4; CDR3: CASSLALTNEKLFF